This T cell receptor (beta chain) is from a study of CXCR3-negative and CXCR3-positive naive CD8 T cells. Germline-derived CDR1 and CDR2 are MNHEY and SVGAGI. The CDR3 is 18 residues long. Libraries of TRB cDNA were made by 5' RACE and carried UMIs. TCRdb reworked the 5' RACE reads into one entry per CDR3 protein, no DNA. The sample includes fewer than 80,000 distinct CDR3 sequences. Sequenced: naive CXCR3- CD8+ T cells from blood. Subset described: CD45RO-CCR7+CD27+CD95- naive CD8+ T cells lacking CXCR3 (TNR3-). The sequence derives from a human donor in good health. Some clones in this sample may be carry-over from other donors' samples. This sequence joins TRBV6-5 and TRBJ2-1; without DNA, the TCRdb call of TRBD1 cannot be checked. The CDR3 is CASSYLTVDRDKYNEQFF.